This TCR beta chain was recovered during a study of shared clonotypes between healthy human individuals. In the source study's methods: ImmunoSEQ supplied junction-only sequences lacking quality scores, so filtering was different. Clones were read by immunoSEQ multiplex PCR, and TCRdb kept only the in-frame ones, dropping some. The D gene and trimming were derived from the DNA, and the V and J assignments and clone size from that table. The profile shows around 2.1 million clones, roughly 95% of them singletons. Germline V gene lookup returns CDR1 SGHRS and CDR2 YFSETQ. Deletions cut 4 bases from V and 3 bases from J, with 8 bases between. The CDR3 has 13 residues.

The V gene is TRBV5-1, the J gene TRBJ1-3, with D uncertain. Specimen: naive CD4+ T cells sorted from blood. The subset denotes: CD45RA+ positively selected. The clonotype comes from a young man in good health. DNA of the CDR3: TGCGCCAGCAGCCTGACGTATGGAAACACCATATATTTT. Translation gives CASSLTYGNTIYF.